This entry lists 28 T cell receptor beta chains sequenced from one sample in a study of blood T cell repertoires in COVID-19 (dated by TCRdb to the early 2020s). The library relied on the immunoSEQ multiplex PCR assay. As stored in TCRdb, this immuneACCESS dataset retains in-frame rearrangements with V and J assigned. A fraction of the clones does not appear; measured against another copy, unresolved V genes explain less than half of the discrepancy, and the remainder lacks a known reason. This sample gives about 200,000 clones in total; around 84% of them show up just once. The ten largest clones take up about 6% of the sample. The sequencing input was peripheral blood. The origin of the receptors is an elderly man with acute or convalescent COVID-19.

The chain combines TRBV30 with TRBJ1-1, with D unresolved. The CDR3 totals 13 residues. Deletions cut 0 bases from V and 1 base from J, with 6 bases between. Germline V lookup: CDR1 GTSNPN, CDR2 SVGIG (reference sequence). CDR3 sequence (DNA): TGTGCCTGGAGTGTACTTGGGAACACTGAAGCTTTCTTT. This codes for CAWSVLGNTEAFF.

This rearrangement joins TRBV7-9 to TRBJ2-1; 13 bases are a match to TRBD2. The V segment lost 5 bases and the J segment 3 bases; nucleotides outside the gene matches: 4. Germline V gene lookup returns CDR1 SEHNR and CDR2 FQNEAQ (reference sequence). The CDR3 covers 16 residues. CDR3 sequence: CASSLRTSGSYNEQFF. The CDR3 coding sequence is TGTGCCAGCAGCCTCCGGACTAGCGGGAGCTACAATGAGCAGTTCTTC.

With regard to this clone: Other nucleotide sequences from this sample produce the same CDR3. The chain has TRBV6-5 and TRBJ1-2; D is possibly TRBD1 (5 bases). The CDR3 spans 13 residues. CDR1 and CDR2 from the germline V gene are MNHEY and SVGAGI. V gave up 2 bases and J gave up 4 bases, with 8 bases separating them. The CDR3 DNA reads TGTGCCAGCAGTTACAGGGGAGGCTATGGCTACACCTTC. Its translation is CASSYRGGYGYTF.

The gene calls are TRBV10-3 and TRBJ1-1; possible D gene TRBD1, 6 bases. Germline V gives CDR1 ENHRY, CDR2 SYGVKD. The CDR3 is 14 residues long. Trimming left V 4 bases short and J 7 bases short, with 16 bases between. The CDR3 here is CAISAPGGAFEAFF. DNA for the CDR3: TGTGCCATCAGTGCCCCTGGGGGGGCCTTTGAAGCTTTCTTT.

This clone came up once. The gene calls are TRBV30 and TRBJ1-3; no reliable D call. CDR1 and CDR2 (germline): GTSNPN, SVGIG (reference sequence). The V end was cut by 2 bases, the J end by 4 bases, with 9 bases between. The CDR3 extends over 13 amino acids. CDR3 residues: CAWSTGYGNTIYF. In nucleotides, the CDR3 is TGTGCCTGGAGTACCGGGTACGGAAACACCATATATTTT.

The genes are TRBV2 and TRBJ2-3, with 7 bases that match TRBD2. This CDR3 contains 16 residues. Trimming cost V 6 bases and J 5 bases; bases outside gene matches: 14. The germline CDR1 and CDR2 sequences are SNHLY and FYNNEI. In DNA, the CDR3 is TGTGCCAGCAGAGGGGAAGGGAGGGGAGGCCAAGATACGCAGTATTTT. Protein product: CASRGEGRGGQDTQYF.

V and J are TRBV4-3 and TRBJ2-3, with 11 positions matching TRBD2. The CDR3 spans 15 residues. CDR1 and CDR2 from the germline V gene are LGHNA and YSLEER. Trimming cost V 1 base and J 5 bases; bases outside gene matches: 2. The CDR3 reads CASSQVAGGRDTQYF. The CDR3 DNA follows: TGCGCCAGCAGCCAAGTAGCGGGAGGGCGAGATACGCAGTATTTT.

This clone was detected only once. The gene calls are TRBV7-8 and TRBJ2-3, with a possible D match to TRBD1 (6 bases). The V gene's germline CDR1 is SGHVS and CDR2 FQNEAQ. The CDR3 totals 16 residues. The germline V and J ends were trimmed by 2 bases and 0 bases, with 12 bases remaining between them. DNA for the CDR3: TGTGCCAGCAGCTTATGGCTAGGGGGTAGCACAGATACGCAGTATTTT. Its protein product is CASSLWLGGSTDTQYF.

This clone was picked up one time. Here the CDR3 reads CASSSYDRVYGYTF. The CDR3 DNA reads TGTGCCAGCAGCTCCTACGACAGGGTTTATGGCTACACCTTC. The V call is TRBV5-6, the J call TRBJ1-2; TRBD1 matches at 7 bases. The CDR3 consists of 14 residues. V shed 3 bases and J 5 bases; nucleotides not matched to a gene: 7. Germline CDR1 SGHDT, CDR2 YYEEEE.

The genes are TRBV5-6 and TRBJ2-3, with 9 positions matching TRBD2. J was trimmed by 7 bases and V by 2 bases; bases with no gene match: 11. This CDR3 is 16 amino acids long. Per germline, CDR1 SGHDT and CDR2 YYEEEE. For the CDR3, the DNA is TGTGCCAGCAGCTTCTCGCCTAGCGCGGGGGGGAATACGCAGTATTTT. Its translation: CASSFSPSAGGNTQYF.

The chain employs TRBV7-2 and TRBJ1-4, with a weak D call TRBD1 (6 bases). The CDR3 runs 15 residues. Deletions cut 2 bases from V and 6 bases from J, with 13 bases between. From germline, CDR1 is SGHTA and CDR2 FQGNSA. The CDR3 is CASSLRGAGDEKLFF. The CDR3 region has the DNA TGTGCCAGCAGCTTACGGGGGGCCGGAGATGAAAAACTGTTTTTT.

V usage is TRBV30 and J usage is TRBJ1-1, with TRBD1 as a possible D gene (6 bases). Germline lookup yields CDR1 GTSNPN and CDR2 SVGIG (reference sequence). V shed 2 bases and J shed 0 bases, with 10 bases lying between them. The CDR3 has 14 residues. CDR3 in amino acids: CAWSRTAMNTEAFF. The CDR3 nucleotides are TGTGCCTGGAGTCGGACAGCCATGAACACTGAAGCTTTCTTT. Full variable domain (missing parts from reference TRBV30 and TRBJ1-1): SQTIHQWPATLVQPVGSPLSLECTVEGTSNPNLYWYRQAAGRGLQLLFYSVGIGQISSEVPQNLSASRPQDRQFILSSKKLLLSDSGFYLCAWSRTAMNTEAFFGQGTRLTVV.

The chain combines TRBV30 with TRBJ2-2; no clear D. Germline V gene lookup returns CDR1 GTSNPN and CDR2 SVGIG (reference sequence). The CDR3 has 15 amino acids. The germline V and J ends were trimmed by 5 bases and 3 bases, with 16 bases remaining between them. The CDR3: CAWAHFVGYTGELFF. For the CDR3, the DNA is TGTGCCTGGGCTCATTTTGTTGGCTACACCGGGGAGCTGTTTTTT. Full variable domain (rest looked up from reference TRBV30 and TRBJ2-2): SQTIHQWPATLVQPVGSPLSLECTVEGTSNPNLYWYRQAAGRGLQLLFYSVGIGQISSEVPQNLSASRPQDRQFILSSKKLLLSDSGFYLCAWAHFVGYTGELFFGEGSRLTVL.

There are a few counts of this clone. CDR3: CASSLAAHNEQFF. The CDR3 DNA reads as TGTGCCAGCAGCTTAGCGGCTCACAATGAGCAGTTCTTC. V and J are TRBV7-8 and TRBJ2-1; D gene uncertain. The CDR3 is 13 residues long. The V end was cut by 0 bases, the J end by 5 bases, with 5 bases between. Germline loops: CDR1 SGHVS, CDR2 FQNEAQ.

This chain links TRBV4-1 with TRBJ2-2, with 11 bases fitting TRBD2. The CDR3 contains 16 residues. After removal of 5 bases from V and 3 bases from J, the junction contained 5 bases not matched to a gene. Germline V gene sequence: CDR1 MGHRA, CDR2 YSYEKL. The CDR3 protein is CASSKGLADYTGELFF. The CDR3 region has the DNA TGCGCCAGCAGCAAGGGACTAGCGGATTACACCGGGGAGCTGTTTTTT.

The genes are TRBV6-6 and TRBJ2-7, with D tentatively TRBD1 (7 bases). V lost 4 bases, J lost 1 base, and 14 bases lay in between. The CDR3 covers 15 residues. Looked up from germline, CDR1 is MNHNY and CDR2 is SVGAGI (reference sequence). The CDR3 here is CASSSAGQFSYEQYF. The CDR3 bases are TGTGCCAGCAGTTCCGCGGGACAGTTTTCCTACGAGCAGTACTTC.

The chain employs TRBV12-3 or TRBV12-4 and TRBJ1-2; D is unclear. The ends were cut back, 2 bases at V and 2 bases at J, with 6 bases in the middle. The CDR3 covers 13 residues. The CDR3 spells CASSLNSNYGYTF. The CDR3 nucleotides read TGTGCCAGCAGTTTAAACTCAAACTATGGCTACACCTTC.

This rearrangement joins TRBV5-5 to TRBJ2-1; TRBD1 aligns across 8 bases. CDR1 is SGHKS and CDR2 is YYEKEE in the germline V gene (reference sequence). V shed 5 bases and J 1 base; nucleotides not matched to a gene: 5. This CDR3 has 15 amino acids. For the CDR3, the DNA is TGTGCCAGCAGGTGGACAGGGCAATCCTACAATGAGCAGTTCTTC. It specifies CASRWTGQSYNEQFF.

This chain connects TRBV10-3 to TRBJ1-1, with no clear D. The CDR3 is 16 residues long. Germline CDR1 and CDR2: ENHRY and SYGVKD. V was clipped by 0 bases and J by 3 bases, with 14 bases between them. The CDR3 DNA follows: TGTGCCATCAGTGAGTCGGCGGCACCCGCGGACACTGAAGCTTTCTTT. It translates to CAISESAAPADTEAFF.

The gene calls are TRBV19 and TRBJ2-1; tentatively, D is TRBD1 (6 bases). The ends were cut back, 3 bases at V and 6 bases at J, with 12 bases in the middle. Per the germline V gene, CDR1 is LNHDA and CDR2 is SQIVND (reference sequence). This CDR3 comprises 14 residues. DNA of the CDR3: TGTGCCAGTAGTATCCAAAGCAGGGGCAATGAGCAGTTCTTC. The encoded protein is CASSIQSRGNEQFF.

This sequence joins TRBV18 and TRBJ2-3; TRBD2 might be the D (7 bases). V gave up 0 bases and J gave up 5 bases, with 9 bases separating them. From germline, CDR1 is KGHSH and CDR2 LQKENI. There are 14 residues in the CDR3. The CDR3 DNA sequence: TGTGCCAGCTCACCACCGGGAGGGGGAGATACGCAGTATTTT. Protein: CASSPPGGGDTQYF.

The chain links TRBV6-1 to TRBJ1-6, with TRBD1 identical over 10 bases. The trim removed 4 bases at V and 7 bases at J, leaving 7 bases unmatched. CDR1 MNHNS and CDR2 SASEGT come from the germline V gene. The CDR3 has 16 residues. This CDR3 reads CASSAGQGTWNSPLHF. CDR3 in DNA: TGTGCCAGCAGTGCGGGACAGGGGACGTGGAATTCACCCCTCCACTTT.

The chain employs TRBV7-8 and TRBJ2-1, with TRBD2 matching 12 bases. The CDR3 length is 13 residues. Germline assignment: CDR1 SGHVS and CDR2 FQNEAQ. V trimming: 5 bases; J trimming: 10 bases; junction bases outside the gene matches: 3. This chain's CDR3 is CASSPGLAGEQFF. In DNA form, the CDR3 reads TGTGCCAGCAGCCCGGGACTAGCGGGCGAGCAGTTCTTC. The full variable domain, completed using reference TRBV7-8 and TRBJ2-1, is GAGVSQSPRYKVAKRGQDVALRCDPISGHVSLFWYQQALGQGPEFLTYFQNEAQLDKSGLPSDRFFAERPEGSVSTLKIQRTQQEDSAVYLCASSPGLAGEQFFGPGTRLTVL.

This chain uses TRBV19 with TRBJ2-7; weak D call: TRBD2 (5 bases). Germline values: CDR1 LNHDA, CDR2 SQIVND (reference sequence). This CDR3 region has 14 residues. With 1 base removed from V and 5 bases from J, the gap between germline ends came to 12 bases. In DNA, the CDR3 is TGTGCCAGTAGTATAGGTGGAGGATTGGACGAGCAGTACTTC. Its protein is CASSIGGGLDEQYF.

The chain combines TRBV5-1 with TRBJ2-1; TRBD2 matches at 7 bases. The V gene end was trimmed by 7 bases and the J gene end by 5 bases; junction bases not matched to a gene: 9. CDR3 length: 14 amino acids. Germline V gene lookup returns CDR1 SGHRS and CDR2 YFSETQ. DNA of the CDR3: TGCGCCAGCTCTCTCGGGGGGATTCACAATGAGCAGTTCTTC. It translates to CASSLGGIHNEQFF.

The chain couples TRBV7-2 to TRBJ2-5, with TRBD2 matching over 8 bases. The germline CDR1 and CDR2 sequences are SGHTA and FQGNSA. With 6 bases clipped from V and 4 bases from J, the junction kept 10 bases outside the gene matches. CDR3 length: 15 residues. The CDR3 DNA is TGTGCCAGCAGATTGGGCCCGGGACTAGGAGAGACCCAGTACTTC. Translated: CASRLGPGLGETQYF.

The V and J genes are TRBV4-1 and TRBJ2-7; TRBD1 aligns across 8 bases. This CDR3 contains 17 residues. The germline gives CDR1 MGHRA, CDR2 YSYEKL. V lost 1 base to trimming and J lost 2 bases; unmatched junction nucleotides: 10. As DNA, the CDR3 is TGCGCCAGCAGCCAAGGAGTAGGGGACAGGCCTACCTACGAGCAGTACTTC. Translating it yields CASSQGVGDRPTYEQYF.

The rearrangement uses TRBV6-6 and TRBJ2-7, with 8 bases aligning to TRBD1. Trimming removed 4 bases from V and 0 bases from J; junction bases left unmatched: 5. This CDR3 has 15 residues. From germline, CDR1 is MNHNY and CDR2 SVGAGI (reference sequence). The CDR3 DNA reads TGTGCCAGCAGTTTGACAGGGGCCAGCTCCTACGAGCAGTACGTC. It yields the protein CASSLTGASSYEQYV.